The 9 T cell receptor beta chains given below trace back to one sample, sequenced in a study of blood T cells in healthy people across ages. Then a second PCR, running roughly 6 to 12 cycles, was carried out with a sample-barcoded 5' primer and a J-beta primer mix. MiXCR, run by TCRdb on the 5' RACE reads, gives a single entry per CDR3 protein. The sample has over a million distinct CDR3 sequences, more than 35% seen once; the top ten hold under 20%. The sequenced sample was blood. The receptors here all came from a woman between 55 and 75 years old in good health.

This chain connects TRBV20-1 to TRBJ2-5, with TRBD2 identical over 11 bases. The CDR3 loop spans 14 amino acids. Germline V gives CDR1 DFQATT, CDR2 SNEGSKA (reference sequence). V trimming: 6 bases; J trimming: 11 bases; junction bases outside the gene matches: 14. The CDR3 DNA is TGCAGTGCACAACTAGCGGGGGCCTACAATGAGCAGTACTTC. As protein: CSAQLAGAYNEQYF.

The chain couples TRBV9 to TRBJ2-4; no clear D gene. The J call may be in error: the DNA end matches TRBJ2-7 better. The germline V gene encodes CDR1 SGDLS and CDR2 YYNGEE. The CDR3 covers 12 residues. CDR3 in amino acids: CASSVDDGEQYF. DNA for the CDR3: TGTGCCAGCAGCGTAGACGATGGCGAGCAGTACTTC.

The chain is built from TRBV5-1 and TRBJ2-5, with 7 bases fitting TRBD1. The germline V gene has CDR1 SGHRS and CDR2 YFSETQ. The CDR3 is made up of 16 amino acids. Trimming took 4 bases from V and 1 from J; bases not matched to a gene: 10. The CDR3 region is CASSLETGYVQETQYF. The CDR3, as DNA: TGCGCCAGCAGCCTGGAGACAGGGTATGTCCAAGAGACCCAGTACTTC.

The chain employs TRBV20-1 and TRBJ1-6; maybe TRBD1 (5 bases). In germline, CDR1 is DFQATT, CDR2 SNEGSKA (reference sequence). The CDR3 contains 19 residues. V lost 2 bases to trimming and J lost 0 bases, with 20 bases between them. The CDR3 is CSARTGGSPGSSYNSPLHF. The CDR3 DNA is TGCAGTGCTAGAACGGGGGGGAGTCCAGGGAGCTCCTATAATTCACCCCTCCACTTT.

Regarding this clonotype: A read error may be the cause here, since a much bigger clone is one base away. This rearrangement joins TRBV6-5 to TRBJ2-4, with a tentative D call TRBD1 (6 bases). Trimming cost V 7 bases and J 15 bases, with 19 bases left between them. CDR1 is MNHEY, CDR2 SVGAGI, per germline. The CDR3 runs 12 residues. The CDR3 sequence is CASTTGFNELYF. As DNA, the CDR3 is TGTGCCAGCACCACAGGGTTCAACGAGCTGTACTTC.

A remark on this clonotype: One end of the junction varies from germline; a read error may be responsible. The chain joins TRBV10-2 to TRBJ2-6; D not certain. The CDR3 is 14 residues long. Germline V gene sequence: CDR1 WSHSY, CDR2 SAAADI. The CDR3 DNA reads as TGCGCCAGCATTGAGCCCTCTGGGGCCAACGTCCTGACTTTC. Translated: CASIEPSGANVLTF.

V is TRBV7-2 and J is TRBJ1-1; D not certain. V lost 6 bases and J lost 0, with 8 bases in between. CDR1 is SGHTA and CDR2 is FQGNSA in the germline V gene. CDR3 length: 13 residues. CDR3 in DNA: TGTGCCAGCAGGACTACAATGAACACTGAAGCTTTCTTT. This gives the protein CASRTTMNTEAFF.

The gene calls are TRBV7-9 and TRBJ1-6, with D unresolved. Germline V lookup: CDR1 SEHNR, CDR2 FQNEAQ (reference sequence). The CDR3 is made up of 13 amino acids. Between the trimmed V and J ends, which lost 5 bases and 7 bases, there was a span of 9 bases. The CDR3, as DNA: TGTGCCAGCAGCCCCAGGACCAATTCACCCCTCCACTTT. Its protein is CASSPRTNSPLHF.

The chain links TRBV20-1 to TRBJ2-6; D tentatively fits TRBD1 or TRBD2 (5 bases each). Trimming cost V 1 base and J 0 bases, with 13 bases left between them. CDR1 DFQATT and CDR2 SNEGSKA come from the germline V gene (reference sequence). The CDR3 totals 17 residues. The CDR3 nucleotides are TGCAGTGCTAGAGTGTCCGGGGCCAGCTCTGGGGCCAACGTCCTGACTTTC. It is translated as CSARVSGASSGANVLTF.